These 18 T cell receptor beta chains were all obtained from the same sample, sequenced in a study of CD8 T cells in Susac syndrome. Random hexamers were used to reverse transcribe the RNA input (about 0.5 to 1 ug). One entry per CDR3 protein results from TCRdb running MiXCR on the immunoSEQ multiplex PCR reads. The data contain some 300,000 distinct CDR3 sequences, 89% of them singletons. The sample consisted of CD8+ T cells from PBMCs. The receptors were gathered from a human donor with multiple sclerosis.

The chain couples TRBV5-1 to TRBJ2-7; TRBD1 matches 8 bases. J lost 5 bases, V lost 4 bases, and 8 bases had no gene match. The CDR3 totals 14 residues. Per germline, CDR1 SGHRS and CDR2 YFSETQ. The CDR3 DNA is TGCGCCAGCAGCCCCGGACAGGGTACCCACGAGCAGTACTTC. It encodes CASSPGQGTHEQYF.

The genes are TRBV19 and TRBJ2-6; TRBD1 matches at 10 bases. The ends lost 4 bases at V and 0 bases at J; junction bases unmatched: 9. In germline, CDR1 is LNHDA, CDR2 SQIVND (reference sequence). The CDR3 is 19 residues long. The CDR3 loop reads CASSTTDRGASSGANVLTF. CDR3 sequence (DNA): TGTGCCAGTAGTACCACGGACAGGGGGGCCAGCTCTGGGGCCAACGTCCTGACTTTC.

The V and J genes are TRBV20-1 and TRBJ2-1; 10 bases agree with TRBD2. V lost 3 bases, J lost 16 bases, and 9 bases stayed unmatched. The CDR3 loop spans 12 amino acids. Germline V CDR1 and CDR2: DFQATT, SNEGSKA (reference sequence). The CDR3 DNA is TGCAGTGCTAGTAGCACTAGCGGGAACCATTTCTTC. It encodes CSASSTSGNHFF.

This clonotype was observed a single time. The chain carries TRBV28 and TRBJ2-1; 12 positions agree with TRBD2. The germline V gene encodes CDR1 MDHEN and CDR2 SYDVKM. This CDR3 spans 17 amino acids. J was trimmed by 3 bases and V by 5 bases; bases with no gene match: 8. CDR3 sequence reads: CASSPFLTSGGYNEQFF. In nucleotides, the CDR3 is TGTGCCAGCAGTCCATTCTTGACTAGCGGGGGCTACAATGAGCAGTTCTTC. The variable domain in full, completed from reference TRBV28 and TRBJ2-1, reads DVKVTQSSRYLVKRTGEKVFLECVQDMDHENMFWYRQDPGLGLRLIYFSYDVKMKEKGDIPEGYSVSREKKERFSLILESASTNQTSMYLCASSPFLTSGGYNEQFFGPGTRLTVL.

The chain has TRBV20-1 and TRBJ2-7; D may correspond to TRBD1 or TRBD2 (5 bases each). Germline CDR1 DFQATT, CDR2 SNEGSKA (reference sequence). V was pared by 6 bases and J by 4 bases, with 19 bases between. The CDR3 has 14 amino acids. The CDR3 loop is CSASGTVSAYEQYF. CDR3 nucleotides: TGCAGTGCAAGTGGGACCGTGAGTGCTTACGAGCAGTACTTC.

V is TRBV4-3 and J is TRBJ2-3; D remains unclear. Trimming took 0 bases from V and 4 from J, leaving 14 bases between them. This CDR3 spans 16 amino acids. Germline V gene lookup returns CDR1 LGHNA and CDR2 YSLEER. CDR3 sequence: CASSQEAHLVPDTQYF. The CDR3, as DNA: TGCGCCAGCAGCCAAGAGGCGCATCTGGTGCCAGATACGCAGTATTTT.

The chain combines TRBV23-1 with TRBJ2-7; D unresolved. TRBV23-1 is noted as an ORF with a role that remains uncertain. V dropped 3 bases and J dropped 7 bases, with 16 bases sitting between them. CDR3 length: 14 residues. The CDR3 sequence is CASSQRQDLIEQYF. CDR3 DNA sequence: TGCGCCAGCAGTCAGAGGCAGGATTTAATAGAGCAGTACTTC.

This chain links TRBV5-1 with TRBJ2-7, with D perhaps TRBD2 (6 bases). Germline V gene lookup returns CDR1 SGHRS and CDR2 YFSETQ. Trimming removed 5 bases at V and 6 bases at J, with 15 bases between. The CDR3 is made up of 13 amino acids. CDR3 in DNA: TGCGCCAGCAGTACGGGACTCCGTGCCGAGCAGTACTTC. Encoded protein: CASSTGLRAEQYF.

The CDR3 reads CASRFPGLAYNEQFF. CDR3 sequence (DNA): TGTGCCAGCAGATTTCCGGGACTAGCGTACAATGAGCAGTTCTTC. The V and J genes are TRBV27 and TRBJ2-1; 10 positions match TRBD2. The CDR3 extends over 15 amino acids. Unmatched junction bases numbered 6, after V lost 6 bases and J lost 4 bases. Germline lookup yields CDR1 MNHEY and CDR2 SMNVEV (reference sequence).

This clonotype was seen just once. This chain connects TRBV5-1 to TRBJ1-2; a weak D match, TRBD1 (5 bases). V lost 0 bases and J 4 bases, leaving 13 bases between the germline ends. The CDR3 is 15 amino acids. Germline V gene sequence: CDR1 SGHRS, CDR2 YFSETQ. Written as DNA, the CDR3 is TGCGCCAGCAGCTTGGGTTCTTCTGGGGCCTATGGCTACACCTTC. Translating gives CASSLGSSGAYGYTF. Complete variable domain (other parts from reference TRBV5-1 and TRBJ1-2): KAGVTQTPRYLIKTRGQQVTLSCSPISGHRSVSWYQQTPGQGLQFLFEYFSETQRNKGNFPGRFSGRQFSNSRSEMNVSTLELGDSALYLCASSLGSSGAYGYTFGSGTRLTVV.

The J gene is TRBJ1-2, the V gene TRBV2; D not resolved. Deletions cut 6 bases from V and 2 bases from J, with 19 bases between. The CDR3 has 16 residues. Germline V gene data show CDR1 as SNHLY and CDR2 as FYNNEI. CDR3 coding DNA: TGTGCCAGCAGACAGTCTTTTGAGGGTGGGAACTATGGCTACACCTTC. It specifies CASRQSFEGGNYGYTF.

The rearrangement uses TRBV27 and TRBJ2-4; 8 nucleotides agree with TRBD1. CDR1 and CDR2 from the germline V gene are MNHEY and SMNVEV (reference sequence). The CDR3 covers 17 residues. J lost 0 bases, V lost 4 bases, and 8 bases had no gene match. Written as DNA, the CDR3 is TGTGCCAGCAGTTCGACAGGGGCTCCGCTAGCCAAAAACATTCAGTACTTC. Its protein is CASSSTGAPLAKNIQYF.

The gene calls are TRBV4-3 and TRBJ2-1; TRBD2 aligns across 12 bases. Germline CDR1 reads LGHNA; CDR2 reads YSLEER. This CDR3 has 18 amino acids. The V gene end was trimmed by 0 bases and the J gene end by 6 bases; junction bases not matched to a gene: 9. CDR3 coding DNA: TGCGCCAGCAGCCAAGATTGGGCACTAGCGGGGGGACCCAATGAGCAGTTCTTC. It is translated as CASSQDWALAGGPNEQFF.

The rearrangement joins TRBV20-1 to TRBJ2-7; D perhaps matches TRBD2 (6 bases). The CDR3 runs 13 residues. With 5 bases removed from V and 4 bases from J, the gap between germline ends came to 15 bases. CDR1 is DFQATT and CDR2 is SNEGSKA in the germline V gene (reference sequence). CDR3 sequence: CSARDFSRYEQYF. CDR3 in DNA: TGCAGTGCTCGGGACTTTTCGAGGTACGAGCAGTACTTC.

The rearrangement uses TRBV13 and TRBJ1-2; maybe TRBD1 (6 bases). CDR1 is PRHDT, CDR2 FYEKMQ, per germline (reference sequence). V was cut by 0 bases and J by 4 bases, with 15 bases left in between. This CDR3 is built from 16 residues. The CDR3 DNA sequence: TGTGCCAGCAGCTTAGGCTCCAGGGGCCGGGGCTATGGCTACACCTTC. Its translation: CASSLGSRGRGYGYTF. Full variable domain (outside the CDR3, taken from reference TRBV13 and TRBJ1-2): AAGVIQSPRHLIKEKRETATLKCYPIPRHDTVYWYQQGPGQDPQFLISFYEKMQSDKGSIPDRFSAQQFSDYHSELNMSSLELGDSALYFCASSLGSRGRGYGYTFGSGTRLTVV.

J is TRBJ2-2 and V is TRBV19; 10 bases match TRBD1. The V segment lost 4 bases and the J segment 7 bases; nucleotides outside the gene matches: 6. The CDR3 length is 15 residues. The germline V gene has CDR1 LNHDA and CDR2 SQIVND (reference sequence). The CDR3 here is CASSRMGQGNGELFF. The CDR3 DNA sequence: TGTGCCAGTAGTAGGATGGGACAGGGGAACGGGGAGCTGTTTTTT.

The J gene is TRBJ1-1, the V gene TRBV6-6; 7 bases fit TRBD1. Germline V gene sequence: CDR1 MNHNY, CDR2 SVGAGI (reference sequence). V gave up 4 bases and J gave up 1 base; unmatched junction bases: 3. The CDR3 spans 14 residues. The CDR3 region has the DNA TGTGCCAGCAGTTGGGGGACAGAGAACACTGAAGCTTTCTTT. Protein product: CASSWGTENTEAFF.

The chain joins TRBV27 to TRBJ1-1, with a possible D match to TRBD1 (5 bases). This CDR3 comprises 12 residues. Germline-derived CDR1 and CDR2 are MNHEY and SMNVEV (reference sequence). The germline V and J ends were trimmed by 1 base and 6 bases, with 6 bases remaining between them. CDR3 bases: TGTGCCAGCAGTTTATGGGGGGCTGAAGCTTTCTTT. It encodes CASSLWGAEAFF.